This T cell receptor (beta chain) was recovered during a study of T cells in women clearing cervical HPV infection (dated by TCRdb to 2017 to 2018). At the level of the whole study: Cases were 20 to 25 women with histologically confirmed HPV16-related CIN3 or worse, including a couple of invasive cancers. The 25 or so controls were women who cleared a single incident HPV16 infection within 12 months without developing precancer or cancer. Case blood was taken at the visit when the lesion was first identified, whereas control blood was taken when infection was no longer detected. Among cases, blood sampling occurred a median of about 150 days after lesion detection, with an interquartile range of roughly 90 to 200 days. Because only a few women had HLA typing data, the possibility that HLA type acted as a confounder could not be ruled out. Nested within Costa Rica's Guanacaste HPV Natural History Study, an exploratory proof-of-principle case-control study compared TCR repertoires across cervical HPV16 outcomes. Cases were matched to controls by age within five years and by the year the sample was collected. Cases had a median age of approximately 34 years and controls had a median age of around 41, with no significant differences in baseline characteristics. The parent cohort enrolled 9,500 to 12,000 women aged 18 or older in Guanacaste, Costa Rica, in about 1993 to 1994 and followed the women for approximately seven years. Five blinded duplicates per group were added as quality controls, so that about 60 samples were obtained: around 50 participants and 10 replicates.

With respect to this clone: There is no known antigen for this receptor. The read ends 3 residues before the CDR3 terminus; that terminus is restored from the germline J gene.

Broader findings and caveats from the paper: Cases were distinguished from controls with an estimated AUC of approximately 0.83 by random forest classifiers combining richness and V gene abundances. Because of the cross-sectional design, the study could not determine whether the associations came before infection or resulted from infection, and neither effector/memory subsets nor HPV-specific T cells were isolated. TRBV6-7 relative abundance was lower in cases than in controls (roughly 0.11% versus 0.16%; Bonferroni P = 0.0008). TCR repertoire richness was significantly higher in CIN3+ cases than in controls across sequencing depths, while evenness did not differ. Because the number of T cells per sample was unknown, the richness differences could reflect varying T-cell content rather than repertoire biology.

The immunoSEQ assay used multiplex PCR to amplify TCR beta CDR3 regions from an average of about 1,200 ng of genomic DNA per sample. Primer bias was corrected in the assay by using a complete synthetic TCR repertoire to establish an amplification baseline. The amplicons were sequenced using the Illumina platform. The authors processed their data as follows. Sequences were error-corrected by clustering with frequency ratios and a modified nearest-neighbor algorithm and were then analyzed in the immunoSEQ Analyzer with IMGT gene definitions. TCR richness and evenness were averaged over 20 rarefaction repeats at each rarefaction depth, excluding samples with fewer sequences than the depth. Wilcoxon rank sum tests with FDR correction were used to compare V, D and J gene relative abundances between the groups. For the blinded duplicates, the intraclass correlation was 95% to 96% for TCR richness and averaged about 76% across roughly 65 gene segments. TCRdb stores this immuneACCESS table with in-frame sequences only. Part of the clones is absent; in the studies checked, under half of the shortfall reflects unresolved V genes, and no reason is known for the rest. Clone size and V and J calls were adopted from that table, with D and trimming inferred from the DNA. The sample table gives more than 30,000 clones. Of the sample, under 4% falls within the top ten clones.

From a lookup of the germline V gene, CDR1 and CDR2 are SGHRS and YFSETQ. The CDR3 starts with the cysteine, ends with the phenylalanine, and has 13 residues. The CDR3 was read in part: 30 bases, with the frame set at base 1. Every participant had a single incident cervical HPV16 infection, and women with prevalent HPV16 infections were excluded. Cervical HPV DNA was detected by MY09/MY11 PCR, and genotyping was performed by dot-blot hybridization. Roughly 16 mL of heparinized blood were centrifuged, and the buffy coat was split into aliquots, frozen at -30 degrees C, and then kept at -80 degrees C. Genomic DNA was extracted from buffy coat specimens using QIAGEN kits.

The rearrangement combines TRBV5-1 with TRBJ1-1; 6 matching bases give a weak D call of TRBD1. Sequenced input: blood buffy coat. This sequence was found in a woman between 18 and 70 years old with a cervical HPV16 infection that either progressed to CIN3+ or cleared (not recorded which). Incomplete CDR3 DNA: TGCGCCAGCAGCGTCACCCCGAGGGGGGGA. Its translation is CASSVTPRGG. The whole CDR3 reads CASSVTPRGGAFF.